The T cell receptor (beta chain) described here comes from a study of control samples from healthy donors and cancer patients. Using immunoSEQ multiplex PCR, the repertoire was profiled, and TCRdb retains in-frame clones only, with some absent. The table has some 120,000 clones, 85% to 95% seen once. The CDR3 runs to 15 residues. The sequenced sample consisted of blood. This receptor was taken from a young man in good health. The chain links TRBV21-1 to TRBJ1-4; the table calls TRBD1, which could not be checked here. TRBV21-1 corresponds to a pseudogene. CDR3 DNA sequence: TGTGCCAGCAGCAAAACCAGGATGGTGGGTGAAAAACTGTTTTTT. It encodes CASSKTRMVGEKLFF.